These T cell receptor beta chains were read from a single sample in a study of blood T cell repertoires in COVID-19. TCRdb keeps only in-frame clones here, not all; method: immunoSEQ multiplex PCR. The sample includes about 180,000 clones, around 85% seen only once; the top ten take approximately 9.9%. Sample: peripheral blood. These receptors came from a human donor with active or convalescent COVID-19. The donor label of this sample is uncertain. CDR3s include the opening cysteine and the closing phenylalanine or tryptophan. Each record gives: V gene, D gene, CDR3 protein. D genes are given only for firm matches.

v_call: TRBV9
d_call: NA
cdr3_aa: CASSAGGDSNQPQHF

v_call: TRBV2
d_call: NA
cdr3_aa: CASFSLDSWGETQYF

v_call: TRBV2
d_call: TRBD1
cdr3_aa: CASRGQGLEQYF

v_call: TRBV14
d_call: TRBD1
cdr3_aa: CASSQGGGSNQFF

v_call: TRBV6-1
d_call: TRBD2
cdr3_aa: CASSVGFTGTSGSYEQYF

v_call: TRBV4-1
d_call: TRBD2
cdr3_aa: CASSQDGRLAGGLTDTQYF

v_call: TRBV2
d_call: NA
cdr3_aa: CASRTRSSSYEQYF

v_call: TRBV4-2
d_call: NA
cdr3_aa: CASSQDRQGNQPQHF

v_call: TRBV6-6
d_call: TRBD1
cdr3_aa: CASRTGTGVAETQYF

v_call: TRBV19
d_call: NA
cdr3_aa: CASSIIGGRYSNQPQHF

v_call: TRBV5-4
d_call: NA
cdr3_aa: CASSPGWGGEQFF

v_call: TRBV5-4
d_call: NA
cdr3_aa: CASTGHPTGNEQFF

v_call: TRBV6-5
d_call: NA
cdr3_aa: CASSYEGGRTDTQYF

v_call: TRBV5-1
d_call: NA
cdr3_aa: CASTPPLGGTEAFF

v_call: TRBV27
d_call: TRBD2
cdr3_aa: CASSLDPGLGGVNEQFF

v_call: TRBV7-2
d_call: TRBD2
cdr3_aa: CASSLHRTSSYNEQFF